This TCR beta chain was obtained from a study of cytomegalovirus exposure and HLA in healthy donors. A note on this clone: Its antigen remains unidentified.

Germline CDR1 is SEHNR and CDR2 is FQNEAQ (reference sequence). This CDR3 is built from 13 residues. V shed 2 bases and J shed 2 bases, with 6 bases lying between them. General observations from the study: Researchers reported in a later analysis that common viral pathogens appeared linked to several top clusters.

The PCR was carried out with 60 Vbeta primers and 13 Jbeta primers. TCRdb keeps only in-frame clones here, not all; method: immunoSEQ multiplex PCR. Recorded for this sample: about 130,000 clones. The TCR originated in a woman aged 55-70 years in good health and CMV-seronegative. The specimen sequenced was PBMCs. This chain links TRBV7-9 with TRBJ1-1; the D is unclear. For the CDR3, the DNA is TGTGCCAGCAGCTTAATGTTAAACACTGAAGCTTTCTTT. This codes for CASSLMLNTEAFF.